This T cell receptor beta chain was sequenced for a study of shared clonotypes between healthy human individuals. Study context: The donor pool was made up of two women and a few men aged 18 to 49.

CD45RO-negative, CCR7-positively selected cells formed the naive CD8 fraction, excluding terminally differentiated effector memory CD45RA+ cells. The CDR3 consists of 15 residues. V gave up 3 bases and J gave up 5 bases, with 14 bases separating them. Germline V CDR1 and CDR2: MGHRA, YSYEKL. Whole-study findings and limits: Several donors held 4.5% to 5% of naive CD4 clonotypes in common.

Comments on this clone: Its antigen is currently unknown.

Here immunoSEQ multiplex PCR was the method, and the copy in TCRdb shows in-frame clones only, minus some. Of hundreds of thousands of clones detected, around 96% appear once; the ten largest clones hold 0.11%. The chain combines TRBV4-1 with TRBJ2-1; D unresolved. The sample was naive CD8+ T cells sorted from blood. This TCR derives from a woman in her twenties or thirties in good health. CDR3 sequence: CASSHRPLTHNEQFF. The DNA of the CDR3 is TGCGCCAGCAGCCACCGCCCCCTGACCCACAATGAGCAGTTCTTC.